This T cell receptor (beta chain) is drawn from a study of T cell responses to AZD1222 COVID-19 vaccine. TCRdb's copy holds only in-frame clones and misses some; the assay was immunoSEQ multiplex PCR. The data contain roughly 100,000 clones, roughly 89% of them seen just once; the ten biggest clones take up 35% to 45%. This clone was observed a handful of times. Antigen: not known. Study-wide findings and caveats: Every sample of the repertoires postdated the peak T cell response.

The V gene end was trimmed by 5 bases and the J gene end by 10 bases; junction bases not matched to a gene: 9. Germline V gene sequence: CDR1 SQVTM, CDR2 ANQGSEA. CDR3 size: 12 residues. V gene TRBV29-1 combines with J gene TRBJ2-7; 9 bases map to TRBD1. This specimen consisted of peripheral blood, obtained 28 days after the second AZD1222 dose. This sequence was found in an adult who received the AZD1222 COVID-19 vaccine. The DNA of the CDR3 is TGCAGCGTTTTGGGACAGGGTACGATTCAGTACTTC. Translation: CSVLGQGTIQYF.